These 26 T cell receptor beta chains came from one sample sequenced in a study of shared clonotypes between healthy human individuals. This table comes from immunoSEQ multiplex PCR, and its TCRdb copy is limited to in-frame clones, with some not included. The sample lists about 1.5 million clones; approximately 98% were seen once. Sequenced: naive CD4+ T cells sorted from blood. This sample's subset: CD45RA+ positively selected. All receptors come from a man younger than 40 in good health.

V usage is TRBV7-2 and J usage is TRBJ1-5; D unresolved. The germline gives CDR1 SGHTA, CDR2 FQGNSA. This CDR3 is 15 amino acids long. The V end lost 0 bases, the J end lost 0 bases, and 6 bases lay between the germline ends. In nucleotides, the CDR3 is TGTGCCAGCAGCTTAGCGACCTTTAGCAATCAGCCCCAGCATTTT. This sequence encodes CASSLATFSNQPQHF.

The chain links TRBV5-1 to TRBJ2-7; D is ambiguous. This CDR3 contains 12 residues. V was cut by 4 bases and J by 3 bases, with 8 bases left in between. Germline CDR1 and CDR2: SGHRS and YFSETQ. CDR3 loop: CASSPPNYEQYF. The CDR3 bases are TGCGCCAGCAGCCCACCGAACTACGAGCAGTACTTC.

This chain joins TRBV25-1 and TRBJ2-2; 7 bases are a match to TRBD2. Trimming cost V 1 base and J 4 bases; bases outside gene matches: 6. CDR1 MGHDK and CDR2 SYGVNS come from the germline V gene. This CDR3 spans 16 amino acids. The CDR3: CASSEWAGVVTGELFF. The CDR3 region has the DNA TGTGCCAGCAGTGAATGGGCGGGAGTGGTCACCGGGGAGCTGTTTTTT.

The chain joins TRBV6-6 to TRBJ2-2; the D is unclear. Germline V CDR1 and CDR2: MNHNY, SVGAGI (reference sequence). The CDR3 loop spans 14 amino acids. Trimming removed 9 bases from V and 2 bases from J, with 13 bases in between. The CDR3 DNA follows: TGTGCCAGTAAGGGCACCATTAACACCGGGGAGCTGTTTTTT. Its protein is CASKGTINTGELFF.

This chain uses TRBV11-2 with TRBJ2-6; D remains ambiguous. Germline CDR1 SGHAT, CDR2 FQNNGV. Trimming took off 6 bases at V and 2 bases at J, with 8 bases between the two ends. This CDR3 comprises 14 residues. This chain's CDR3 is CASRQIAGANVLTF. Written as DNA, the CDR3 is TGTGCCAGCAGACAGATAGCTGGGGCCAACGTCCTGACTTTC.

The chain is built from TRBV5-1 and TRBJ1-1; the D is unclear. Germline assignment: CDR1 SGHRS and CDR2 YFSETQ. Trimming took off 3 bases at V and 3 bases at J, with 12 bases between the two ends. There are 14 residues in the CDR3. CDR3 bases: TGCGCCAGCAGCTCTGACCTGCGGTACACTGAAGCTTTCTTT. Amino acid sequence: CASSSDLRYTEAFF.

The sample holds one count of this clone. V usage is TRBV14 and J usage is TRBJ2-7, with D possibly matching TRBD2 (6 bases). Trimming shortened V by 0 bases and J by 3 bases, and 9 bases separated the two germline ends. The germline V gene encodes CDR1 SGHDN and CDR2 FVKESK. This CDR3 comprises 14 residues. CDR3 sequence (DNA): TGTGCCAGCAGCCAAGAGATCGGGAGCTACGAGCAGTACTTC. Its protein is CASSQEIGSYEQYF.

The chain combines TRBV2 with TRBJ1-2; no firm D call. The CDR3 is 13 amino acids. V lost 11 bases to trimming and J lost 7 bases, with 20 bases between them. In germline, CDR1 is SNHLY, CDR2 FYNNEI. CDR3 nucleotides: TGTGCCGGGAGGGCAGGACGGGCCCTTGGCTACACCTTC. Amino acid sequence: CAGRAGRALGYTF.

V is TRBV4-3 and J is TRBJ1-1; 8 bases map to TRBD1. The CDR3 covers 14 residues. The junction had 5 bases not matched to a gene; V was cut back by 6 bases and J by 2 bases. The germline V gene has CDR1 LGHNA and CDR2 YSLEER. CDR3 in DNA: TGCGCCAGCAGACCCGGACAGGGAAACACTGAAGCTTTCTTT. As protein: CASRPGQGNTEAFF.

This chain's CDR3 is CASRITGTGQDTQYF. The CDR3 region has the DNA TGCGCCAGCAGAATCACCGGGACAGGGCAGGATACGCAGTATTTT. The chain joins TRBV5-1 to TRBJ2-3; 9 bases are shared with TRBD1. Losses at the gene ends were 5 bases for V and 6 bases for J; bases not matched to a gene: 10. CDR3 length: 15 amino acids. Looked up from germline, CDR1 is SGHRS and CDR2 is YFSETQ.

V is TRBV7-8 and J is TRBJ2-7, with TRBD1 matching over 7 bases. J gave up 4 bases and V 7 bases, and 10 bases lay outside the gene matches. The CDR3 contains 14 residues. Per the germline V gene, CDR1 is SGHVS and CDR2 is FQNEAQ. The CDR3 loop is CASTNSQGEYEQYF. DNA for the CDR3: TGTGCCAGCACCAACTCCCAGGGGGAGTACGAGCAGTACTTC.

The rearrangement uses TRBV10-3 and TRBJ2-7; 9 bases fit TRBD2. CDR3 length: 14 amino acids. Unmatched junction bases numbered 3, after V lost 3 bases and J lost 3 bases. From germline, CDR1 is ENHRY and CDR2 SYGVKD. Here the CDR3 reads CAISDIAGDYEQYF. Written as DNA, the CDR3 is TGTGCCATCAGTGATATAGCGGGAGACTACGAGCAGTACTTC.

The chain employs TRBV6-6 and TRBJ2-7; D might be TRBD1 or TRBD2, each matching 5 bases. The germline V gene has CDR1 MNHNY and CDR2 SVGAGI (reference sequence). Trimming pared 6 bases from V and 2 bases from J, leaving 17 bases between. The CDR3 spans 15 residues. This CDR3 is CASSPGQQGAYEQYF. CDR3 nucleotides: TGTGCCAGCAGCCCGGGGCAGCAGGGAGCCTACGAGCAGTACTTC.

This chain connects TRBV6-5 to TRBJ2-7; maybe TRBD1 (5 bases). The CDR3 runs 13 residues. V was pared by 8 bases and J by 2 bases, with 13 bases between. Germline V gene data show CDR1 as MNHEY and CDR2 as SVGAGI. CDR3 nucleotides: TGTGCCAGCGGCCAGGGTACTACCTACGAGCAGTACTTC. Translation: CASGQGTTYEQYF.

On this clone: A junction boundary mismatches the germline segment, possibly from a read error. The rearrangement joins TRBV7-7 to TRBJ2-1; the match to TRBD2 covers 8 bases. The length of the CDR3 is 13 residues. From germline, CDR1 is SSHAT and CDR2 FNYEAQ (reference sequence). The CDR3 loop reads CASSLTSGLEQFF. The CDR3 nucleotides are TGTGCTAGCAGCTTAACTAGCGGCCTAGAGCAGTTCTTC.

CDR3 amino acids: CASSQEAGIASGSFTDTQYF. CDR3 in DNA: TGCGCCAGCAGCCAAGAGGCGGGGATTGCCAGCGGGAGTTTCACAGATACGCAGTATTTT. This chain connects TRBV4-3 to TRBJ2-3; TRBD2 matches at 8 bases. CDR1 LGHNA and CDR2 YSLEER come from the germline V gene. V lost 0 bases to trimming and J lost 2 bases; unmatched junction nucleotides: 16. This CDR3 has 20 amino acids.

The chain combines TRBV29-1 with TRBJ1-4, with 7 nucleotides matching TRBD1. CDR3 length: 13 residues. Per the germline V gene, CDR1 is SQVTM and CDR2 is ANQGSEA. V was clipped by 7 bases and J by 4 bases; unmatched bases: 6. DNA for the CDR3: TGCAGCGCTGGGGACAGCGTTAATGAAAAACTGTTTTTT. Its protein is CSAGDSVNEKLFF.

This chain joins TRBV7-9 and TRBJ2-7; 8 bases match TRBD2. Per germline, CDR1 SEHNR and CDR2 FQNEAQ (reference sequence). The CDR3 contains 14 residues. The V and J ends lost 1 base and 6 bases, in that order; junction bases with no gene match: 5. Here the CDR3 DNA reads TGTGCCAGCAGCTTAGACGGGAGGGCGAGCGAGCAGTACTTC. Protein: CASSLDGRASEQYF.

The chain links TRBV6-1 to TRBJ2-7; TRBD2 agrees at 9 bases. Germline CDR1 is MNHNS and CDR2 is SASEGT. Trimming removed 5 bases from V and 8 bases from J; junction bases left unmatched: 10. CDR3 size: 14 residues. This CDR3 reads CASSLTSGRDQQYF. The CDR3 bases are TGTGCCAGCAGTTTGACTAGCGGAAGGGATCAGCAGTACTTC.

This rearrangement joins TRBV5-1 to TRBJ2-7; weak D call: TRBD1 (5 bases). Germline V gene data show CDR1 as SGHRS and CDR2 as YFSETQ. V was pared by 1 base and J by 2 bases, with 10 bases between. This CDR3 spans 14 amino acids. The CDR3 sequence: CASSLTTVAYEQYF. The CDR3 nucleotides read TGCGCCAGCAGCTTGACGACAGTAGCCTACGAGCAGTACTTC.

This CDR3 reads CASSGRSGESSSYEQYF. The CDR3 bases are TGTGCCAGCAGTGGCCGCTCGGGGGAGAGCAGCTCCTACGAGCAGTACTTC. The V gene is TRBV25-1, the J gene TRBJ2-7, with D possibly TRBD2 on 6 matching bases. V shed 4 bases and J shed 0 bases, with 19 bases lying between them. This CDR3 region has 17 residues. Germline CDR1 is MGHDK and CDR2 is SYGVNS.

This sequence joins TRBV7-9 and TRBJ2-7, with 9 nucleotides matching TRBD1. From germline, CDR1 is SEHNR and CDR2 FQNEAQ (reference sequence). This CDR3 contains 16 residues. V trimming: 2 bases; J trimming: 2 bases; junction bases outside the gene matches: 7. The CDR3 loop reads CASSLWTGAIPYEQYF. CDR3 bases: TGTGCCAGCAGCTTATGGACAGGGGCGATTCCCTACGAGCAGTACTTC.

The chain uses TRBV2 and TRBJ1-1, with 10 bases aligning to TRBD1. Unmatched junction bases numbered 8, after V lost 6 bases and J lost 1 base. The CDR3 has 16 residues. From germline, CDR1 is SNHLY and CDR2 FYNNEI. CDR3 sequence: CASRYRQGAANTEAFF. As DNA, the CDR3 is TGTGCCAGCAGGTACAGACAGGGGGCTGCGAACACTGAAGCTTTCTTT.

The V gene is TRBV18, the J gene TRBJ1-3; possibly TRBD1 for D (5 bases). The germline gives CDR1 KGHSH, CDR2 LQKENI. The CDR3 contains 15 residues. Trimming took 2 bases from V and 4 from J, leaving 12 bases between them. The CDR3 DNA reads TGTGCCAGCTCACCATGGCAGGGTAAAGGAAACACCATATATTTT. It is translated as CASSPWQGKGNTIYF.

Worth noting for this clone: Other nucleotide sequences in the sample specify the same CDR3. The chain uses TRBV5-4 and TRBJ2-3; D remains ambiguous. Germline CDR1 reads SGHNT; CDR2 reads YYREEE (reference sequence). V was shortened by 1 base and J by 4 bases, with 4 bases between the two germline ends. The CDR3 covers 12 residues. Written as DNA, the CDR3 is TGTGCCAGCAGCTTGTATCCAGATACGCAGTATTTT. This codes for CASSLYPDTQYF.

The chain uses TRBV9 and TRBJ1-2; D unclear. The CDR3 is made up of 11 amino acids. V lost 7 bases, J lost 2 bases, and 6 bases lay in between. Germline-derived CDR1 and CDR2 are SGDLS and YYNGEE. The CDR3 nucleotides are TGTGCCAGCGGACTCAACTATGGCTACACCTTC. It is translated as CASGLNYGYTF. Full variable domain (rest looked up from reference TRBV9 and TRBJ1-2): DSGVTQTPKHLITATGQRVTLRCSPRSGDLSVYWYQQSLDQGLQFLIQYYNGEERAKGNILERFSAQQFPDLHSELNLSSLELGDSALYFCASGLNYGYTFGSGTRLTVV.